Below are 13 T cell receptor beta chains sequenced from a single sample in a study of T-cell reconstitution after alpha-beta-depleted transplantation in children. A TCRbeta library incorporating unique molecular identifiers was prepared. MiXCR, applied by TCRdb to the PCR reads, yields one record per CDR3 protein. The sample lists 400,000 to 500,000 distinct CDR3 sequences, roughly a tenth occurring once. Sequenced material: PBMCs from the stem cell graft donor, taken from the stem cell graft. Every receptor here comes from a human donor who donated a stem cell graft to a child with acute myeloid leukemia.

The V gene is TRBV27, the J gene TRBJ2-1, with D perhaps matching TRBD1 (6 bases). V was pared by 5 bases and J by 0 bases, with 11 bases between. The CDR3 spans 15 residues. Per the germline V gene, CDR1 is MNHEY and CDR2 is SMNVEV (reference sequence). Written as DNA, the CDR3 is TGTGCCAGCAGTCGGACAGAAAGCTCCTACAATGAGCAGTTCTTC. Residues: CASSRTESSYNEQFF.

This clonotype was picked up many times. The chain carries TRBV6-1 and TRBJ2-1; a weak D match, TRBD2 (5 bases). Deletions cut 4 bases from V and 6 bases from J, with 7 bases between. Germline CDR1 reads MNHNS; CDR2 reads SASEGT. The CDR3 spans 12 residues. DNA of the CDR3: TGTGCCAGCAGTGGACGGGGCAATGAGCAGTTCTTC. It yields the protein CASSGRGNEQFF.

The chain joins TRBV12-3 or TRBV12-4 to TRBJ2-7; D possibly corresponds to TRBD2 (6 bases). The CDR3 loop spans 13 amino acids. The germline V and J ends were trimmed by 6 bases and 6 bases, with 15 bases remaining between them. The CDR3 loop reads CASRASGASEQYF. The CDR3 DNA follows: TGTGCCAGCAGAGCGTCGGGAGCTTCCGAGCAGTACTTC.

Of note for this clonotype: An end of the junction differs from the germline gene, which may be a read error. The chain employs TRBV11-1 and TRBJ2-1; TRBD2 agrees at 15 bases. The germline CDR1 and CDR2 sequences are SGHAT and FQDESV (reference sequence). The CDR3 length is 19 residues. The CDR3 DNA is TGTACCAGCAGTTTAGCGGCTGGACTAGCGGGAGGGTCCCACAATGAGCAGTTCTTC. This encodes CTSSLAAGLAGGSHNEQFF. Complete variable domain (other parts from reference TRBV11-1 and TRBJ2-1): EAEVAQSPRYKITEKSQAVAFWCDPISGHATLYWYRQILGQGPELLVQFQDESVVDDSQLPKDRFSAERLKGVDSTLKIQPAELGDSAMYLCTSSLAAGLAGGSHNEQFFGPGTRLTVL.

This clonotype was picked up many times. The J gene is TRBJ2-3, the V gene TRBV7-9, with 8 bases aligning to TRBD2. Germline CDR1 SEHNR, CDR2 FQNEAQ (reference sequence). The junction had 8 bases not matched to a gene; V was cut back by 3 bases and J by 6 bases. The CDR3 length is 15 residues. CDR3 in DNA: TGTGCCAGCAGCTTTCGGGAGGGCGGAATCGATACGCAGTATTTT. It translates to CASSFREGGIDTQYF.

This chain connects TRBV12-3 or TRBV12-4 to TRBJ2-3, with D possibly matching TRBD1 (6 bases). CDR3 length: 14 amino acids. V dropped 6 bases and J dropped 1 base, with 11 bases sitting between them. The CDR3 DNA reads TGTGCCAGCAGGCAGGGGTTAGGCACAGATACGCAGTATTTT. It yields the protein CASRQGLGTDTQYF.

In this sample, this clonotype turned up a few times. The V call is TRBV11-2, the J call TRBJ2-5, with a weak D call TRBD1 (6 bases). V was cut by 1 base and J by 0 bases, with 9 bases left in between. The CDR3 loop spans 15 amino acids. CDR1 is SGHAT and CDR2 is FQNNGV in the germline V gene. The CDR3 nucleotides read TGTGCCAGCAGCTTAGCCGGACAGAACCAAGAGACCCAGTACTTC. Its translation: CASSLAGQNQETQYF.

This clonotype was seen at least ten times. The chain recombines TRBV12-5 with TRBJ2-2; D unclear. Germline V CDR1 and CDR2: LGHNT, FRNRAP. The CDR3 covers 12 residues. Trimming cost V 6 bases and J 5 bases, with 7 bases left between them. The CDR3 loop is CASGTITGELFF. The CDR3 DNA sequence: TGTGCTAGTGGCACGATTACCGGGGAGCTGTTTTTT.

In this sample, this clonotype turned up a few times. The chain joins TRBV9 to TRBJ2-5; TRBD1 might be the D (6 bases). The CDR3 has 15 residues. The germline V gene encodes CDR1 SGDLS and CDR2 YYNGEE. With 4 bases removed from V and 2 bases from J, the gap between germline ends came to 15 bases. The CDR3 loop is CASSLRQVPQETQYF. In DNA, the CDR3 is TGTGCCAGCAGCTTGCGACAGGTGCCTCAAGAGACCCAGTACTTC.

The V call is TRBV5-3, the J call TRBJ2-1; no definite D call. TRBV5-3 is placed among ORFs of uncertain function. The V and J ends lost 0 bases and 7 bases respectively, with 11 bases between them. This CDR3 region has 14 residues. In DNA form, the CDR3 reads TGTGCCAGAAGCTTGGATTCTAGTTGGAATGAGCAGTTCTTC. It yields the protein CARSLDSSWNEQFF.

The table lists this clonotype with a few counts. The chain recombines TRBV7-9 with TRBJ2-3; 10 bases are a match to TRBD2. Trimming took 5 bases from V and 2 from J; bases not matched to a gene: 7. CDR3 length: 16 amino acids. Germline V lookup: CDR1 SEHNR, CDR2 FQNEAQ (reference sequence). The CDR3 nucleotides are TGTGCCAGCAGCGCCGGTACTAGCGGGACCACAGATACGCAGTATTTT. This translates into CASSAGTSGTTDTQYF.

This clonotype was observed a handful of times. The DNA is left out, because the CDR3 cannot be placed on it with certainty; the CDR3 is given as TCRdb lists it. The J gene is TRBJ2-7, the V gene TRBV6-2 or TRBV6-3; TRBD1, the D gene given by the table, was not confirmed from the DNA. Germline CDR1 and CDR2: MNHEY and SVGEGT. The CDR3 has 14 amino acids, counting both end residues. CDR3 sequence reads: CASILGGTAYEQYF.

This clonotype has at least ten counts. The chain recombines TRBV20-1 with TRBJ2-1, with TRBD2 identical over 7 bases. CDR1 and CDR2 from the germline V gene are DFQATT and SNEGSKA (reference sequence). This CDR3 spans 14 amino acids. Germline trimming cut 2 bases from V and 7 bases from J; bases unmatched to any gene: 8. CDR3 in amino acids: CSARSMTSWNEQFF. In nucleotides, the CDR3 is TGCAGTGCTAGATCCATGACTAGCTGGAATGAGCAGTTCTTC.